These 22 T cell receptor beta chains were sequenced from one sample in a study of early T cells in non-severe SARS-CoV-2 infection. TCRdb re-derived calls from the 5' RACE reads in MiXCR, one entry per CDR3 protein. In the table there are 25,000 to 30,000 distinct CDR3 sequences, around 4% of which are singletons. Sample: whole blood. The receptors shown here come from an adult who was a healthcare worker with PCR-confirmed SARS-CoV-2 infection or an uninfected control (not recorded which).

In this sample, this clonotype turned up a few times. The chain has TRBV20-1 and TRBJ2-3; D is perhaps TRBD2 (5 bases). CDR3 size: 15 residues. Germline V lookup: CDR1 DFQATT, CDR2 SNEGSKA (reference sequence). Trimming removed 4 bases from V and 8 bases from J, with 22 bases in between. The CDR3 DNA follows: TGCAGTGCTACCGAGGGTTCACCCGTCAGCAGTACGCAGTATTTT. This sequence encodes CSATEGSPVSSTQYF.

This clonotype was detected ten times or more. The CDR3 here is CSASAVVETQYF. The CDR3 nucleotides are TGCAGTGCTAGTGCTGTGGTGGAGACCCAGTACTTC. This chain joins TRBV20-1 and TRBJ2-5; no firm D call. Germline V gene sequence: CDR1 DFQATT, CDR2 SNEGSKA (reference sequence). The V gene lost 3 bases and the J gene lost 5 bases, with 10 bases spanning the gap. The CDR3 totals 12 residues.

This clonotype was found a few times. This chain links TRBV29-1 with TRBJ2-5, with D possibly matching TRBD2 (5 bases). The V gene's germline CDR1 is SQVTM and CDR2 ANQGSEA. Trimming cost V 4 bases and J 7 bases, with 13 bases left between them. The CDR3 totals 12 residues. This CDR3 is CSVGAGPGTQYF. The CDR3 bases are TGCAGCGTTGGGGCGGGTCCGGGGACCCAGTACTTC.

Many counts were recorded for this clonotype. CDR3: CASSLGLAGTGELFF. Here the CDR3 DNA reads TGTGCCAGCAGCTTGGGACTAGCGGGCACCGGGGAGCTGTTTTTT. The chain is built from TRBV7-8 and TRBJ2-2; 12 bases match TRBD2. The V gene end was trimmed by 3 bases and the J gene end by 4 bases; junction bases not matched to a gene: 0. CDR1 SGHVS and CDR2 FQNEAQ come from the germline V gene. This CDR3 is built from 15 residues.

Worth noting for this clonotype: Being one base from a much bigger clone, this may be a read error. V gene TRBV28 combines with J gene TRBJ2-5; D call uncertain. Germline CDR1 reads MDHEN; CDR2 reads SYDVKM. The CDR3 contains 14 residues. The CDR3, as DNA: TGTGCCAGCAGTTTCCGCAGGAGTATGAAGACCCTGTACTTC. Protein: CASSFRRSMKTLYF.

This clonotype was seen ten or more times. The CDR3, as DNA: TGCAGTGCTAGAGCTATTAGCGGGAGCGACGAGCAGTACTTC. It specifies CSARAISGSDEQYF. This chain joins TRBV20-1 and TRBJ2-7, with TRBD2 matching over 9 bases. The CDR3 sequence is 14 residues long. CDR1 is DFQATT and CDR2 is SNEGSKA in the germline V gene (reference sequence). With 1 base clipped from V and 5 bases from J, the junction kept 6 bases outside the gene matches.

This clonotype was seen repeatedly, ten times or more. This chain links TRBV6-1 with TRBJ2-2; D is possibly TRBD2 (6 bases). Per germline, CDR1 MNHNS and CDR2 SASEGT. The V and J ends lost 11 bases and 0 bases respectively, with 19 bases between them. The CDR3 contains 16 residues. The chain's CDR3 is CAAGGLKGANTGELFF. The CDR3, as DNA: TGTGCCGCAGGAGGGTTGAAGGGCGCGAACACCGGGGAGCTGTTTTTT.

The sample holds many counts of this clonotype. This rearrangement joins TRBV12-3 or TRBV12-4 to TRBJ1-2; tentatively, D is TRBD1 (6 bases). The V and J ends lost 5 bases and 4 bases respectively, with 11 bases between them. The CDR3 is 13 residues long. CDR3 residues: CASSAQGFYGYTF. CDR3 in DNA: TGTGCCAGCAGTGCACAGGGATTCTATGGCTACACCTTC.

This clonotype was seen a few times. This chain links TRBV2 with TRBJ2-3; D is possibly TRBD2 (6 bases). V lost 11 bases and J 6 bases, leaving 12 bases between the germline ends. The CDR3 contains 11 residues. Germline V gene data show CDR1 as SNHLY and CDR2 as FYNNEI. The DNA of the CDR3 is TGTGCCGTCGAGGGGAGGGATACGCAGTATTTT. Translation: CAVEGRDTQYF.

There are many counts of this clonotype. The chain uses TRBV3-1 and TRBJ2-1; D possibly corresponds to TRBD1 (6 bases). This CDR3 has 14 amino acids. Trimming removed 4 bases at V and 4 bases at J, with 11 bases between. Per germline, CDR1 LGHDT and CDR2 YNNKEL (reference sequence). The chain's CDR3 is CASSPSTGYNEQFF. The CDR3 region has the DNA TGTGCCAGCAGCCCCTCGACAGGTTACAATGAGCAGTTCTTC.

This clonotype came up a few times. The rearrangement links TRBV4-1 to TRBJ2-2, with 8 bases identical to TRBD1. The CDR3 spans 18 residues. V lost 4 bases and J lost 1; bases outside the gene matches: 11. Germline CDR1 MGHRA, CDR2 YSYEKL. CDR3: CASSPQQQTGGNTGELFF. For the CDR3, the DNA is TGCGCCAGCAGCCCCCAACAACAAACAGGGGGGAACACCGGGGAGCTGTTTTTT.

In its sample, this clonotype was seen a few times. V is TRBV6-4 and J is TRBJ1-2, with unresolved D. Trimming stripped 2 bases from V and 8 bases from J, with 9 bases between. The CDR3 is 12 amino acids. Per the germline V gene, CDR1 is MRHNA and CDR2 is SNTAGT. This CDR3 reads CASSDRRSGYTF. CDR3 DNA sequence: TGTGCCAGCAGTGACAGGCGGTCCGGCTACACCTTC.

V and J are TRBV4-1 and TRBJ2-2; perhaps TRBD2 as D (6 bases). The length of the CDR3 is 15 residues. Trimming pared 1 base from V and 5 bases from J, leaving 11 bases between. Looked up from germline, CDR1 is MGHRA and CDR2 is YSYEKL. The CDR3 here is CASSQVVGTTGELFF. The CDR3 bases are TGCGCCAGCAGCCAAGTTGTGGGGACTACCGGGGAGCTGTTTTTT.

This clonotype came up many times. The chain recombines TRBV9 with TRBJ2-7, with D uncertain. The V end lost 4 bases, the J end lost 6 bases, and 11 bases lay between the germline ends. This CDR3 has 12 amino acids. Germline V gene lookup returns CDR1 SGDLS and CDR2 YYNGEE. CDR3 in DNA: TGTGCCAGCAGCCCCGGCACGGTCGAGCAGTACTTC. As protein: CASSPGTVEQYF.

This clonotype was counted between two and nine times. This chain connects TRBV7-9 to TRBJ2-7; D uncertain. The CDR3 is made up of 11 amino acids. Trimming pared 3 bases from V and 5 bases from J, leaving 5 bases between. Germline V gene lookup returns CDR1 SEHNR and CDR2 FQNEAQ (reference sequence). CDR3 DNA sequence: TGTGCCAGCAGCTTTTTAAACGAGCAGTACTTC. It is translated as CASSFLNEQYF.

In this sample, this clonotype turned up many times. V usage is TRBV6-1 and J usage is TRBJ1-5; a possible D gene is TRBD1 (5 bases). Trimming shortened V by 3 bases and J by 4 bases, and 10 bases separated the two germline ends. The CDR3 consists of 14 residues. Germline V gene sequence: CDR1 MNHNS, CDR2 SASEGT. For the CDR3, the DNA is TGTGCCAGCAGTGAGGAGACAGAAAATCAGCCCCAGCATTTT. Translated: CASSEETENQPQHF.

In its sample, this clonotype was seen many times. The rearrangement uses TRBV11-2 and TRBJ1-6, with D unclear. The CDR3 has 15 residues. V was cut by 5 bases and J by 7 bases, with 15 bases left in between. CDR1 SGHAT and CDR2 FQNNGV come from the germline V gene. The CDR3, as DNA: TGTGCCAGCAGCGGCATTCGGGGTCAGAATTCACCCCTCCACTTT. It specifies CASSGIRGQNSPLHF.

This clonotype came up many times. This CDR3 is CAWKRGADTQYF. As DNA, the CDR3 is TGTGCCTGGAAACGGGGTGCTGATACGCAGTATTTT. The rearrangement uses TRBV30 and TRBJ2-3, with TRBD2 as a possible D gene (5 bases). The CDR3 extends over 12 amino acids. The V end lost 4 bases, the J end lost 6 bases, and 11 bases lay between the germline ends. Germline CDR1 reads GTSNPN; CDR2 reads SVGIG (reference sequence).

Concerning this clonotype itself: Possible read error: a much larger clone is one base away. The chain joins TRBV5-5 to TRBJ2-1; D is ambiguous. There are 11 residues in the CDR3. Germline V gene data show CDR1 as SGHKS and CDR2 as YYEKEE (reference sequence). The CDR3 DNA reads as TGTACCAGCAGCTTGCTCACTGAGCAGTTCTTC. This codes for CTSSLLTEQFF.

In this sample, this clonotype is medium-sized. The chain uses TRBV29-1 and TRBJ2-7, with no clear D. In germline, CDR1 is SQVTM, CDR2 ANQGSEA. Trimming stripped 4 bases from V and 2 bases from J, with 9 bases between. The CDR3 length is 12 residues. The CDR3 DNA reads as TGCAGCGTTGTTGCAGCTACCTACGAGCAGTACTTC. Translated: CSVVAATYEQYF.

As for this clonotype: A single base separates this from a much larger clone, so it may be a read error. CDR3 residues: CAISRLAGDNVQFF. DNA for the CDR3: TGTGCCATCAGCCGACTAGCGGGGGACAATGTGCAGTTCTTC. The V call is TRBV10-3, the J call TRBJ2-1; 12 bases map to TRBD2. This CDR3 region has 14 residues. CDR1 is ENHRY, CDR2 SYGVKD, per germline.

This rearrangement joins TRBV12-3 or TRBV12-4 to TRBJ1-1; no firm D call. Trimming shortened V by 6 bases and J by 0 bases, and 14 bases separated the two germline ends. The CDR3 is made up of 15 amino acids. CDR3 sequence: CASSPTAPMNTEAFF. The CDR3 nucleotides are TGTGCCAGCAGCCCGACGGCCCCTATGAACACTGAAGCTTTCTTT.